The sequence of this TCR beta chain was determined in a study of blood T cell repertoires in COVID-19. V shed 6 bases and J shed 5 bases, with 13 bases lying between them. The CDR3 has 13 residues. Germline V gene lookup returns CDR1 LNHNV and CDR2 YYDKDF (reference sequence). Clones were sequenced by immunoSEQ multiplex PCR, and TCRdb holds only the in-frame ones, with some missing. The sample has 150,000 to 200,000 clones, 82% seen once. This receptor was identified in a woman between 55 and 75 years old with COVID-19, enrolled during active disease. The sample taken for sequencing was peripheral blood. The chain has TRBV15 and TRBJ2-5; no definite D call. The CDR3 DNA sequence: TGTGCCACCAGGAGAAGCGTTGCGGAGACCCAGTACTTC. Its translation is CATRRSVAETQYF.